Each of the 6 T cell receptor beta chains below was sequenced from the same sample in a study of blood T cells in healthy people across ages. Together with a sample-barcoded 5' primer, a J-beta primer mix was included in a second PCR lasting 7 to 11 cycles. From the 5' RACE reads, TCRdb called clonotypes with MiXCR, one entry per CDR3 protein. The sample gives roughly 800,000 distinct CDR3 sequences, 20% to 25% of which show up once; 9.4% is in the top ten. This sample also belongs to another study, concerning T cells of mothers and their children.

Specimen: blood. The receptors derive from a boy aged 5-17 years in good health.

This clonotype was detected only once. This rearrangement joins TRBV7-2 to TRBJ2-4; 11 bases fit TRBD2. Germline lookup yields CDR1 SGHTA and CDR2 FQGNSA. This CDR3 is built from 15 residues. V was clipped by 3 bases and J by 8 bases; unmatched bases: 6. Here the CDR3 DNA reads TGTGCCAGCAGCTTCAATAGCGGGGGGGCCTACATTCAGTACTTC. Amino acids: CASSFNSGGAYIQYF.

This clonotype was seen more than once but under ten times. The chain joins TRBV10-3 to TRBJ2-5; 8 bases fit TRBD2. CDR3 length: 14 residues. Unmatched junction bases numbered 8, after V lost 7 bases and J lost 4 bases. CDR1 and CDR2 from the germline V gene are ENHRY and SYGVKD. The CDR3 loop is CAITTGTSVETQYF. CDR3 nucleotides: TGTGCCATCACCACCGGGACTAGTGTAGAGACCCAGTACTTC.

This chain links TRBV12-3 or TRBV12-4 with TRBJ2-5; a possible D gene is TRBD2 (7 bases). The CDR3 loop spans 13 amino acids. The ends were cut back, 7 bases at V and 3 bases at J, with 12 bases in the middle. CDR3 residues: CASKRDKKETQYF. CDR3 coding DNA: TGTGCCAGCAAGCGGGACAAAAAAGAGACCCAGTACTTC.

This clonotype was recorded a few times. V usage is TRBV6-5 and J usage is TRBJ1-1; 10 bases match TRBD1. Germline V gene data show CDR1 as MNHEY and CDR2 as SVGAGI. Losses at the gene ends were 2 bases for V and 4 bases for J; bases not matched to a gene: 4. The CDR3 loop spans 15 amino acids. CDR3 nucleotide sequence: TGTGCCAGCAGTTACCGACAGGGGGCCGTCACTGAAGCTTTCTTT. It codes for CASSYRQGAVTEAFF.

In this sample, this clonotype turned up a few times. The V call is TRBV2, the J call TRBJ1-3, with 8 bases fitting TRBD1. The CDR3 consists of 14 residues. Germline V lookup: CDR1 SNHLY, CDR2 FYNNEI. V lost 4 bases and J lost 2; bases outside the gene matches: 1. The CDR3 nucleotides are TGTGCCAGCAGTGGGACAGGGACTGGAAACACCATATATTTT. Amino acid sequence: CASSGTGTGNTIYF.

The rearrangement joins TRBV5-1 to TRBJ1-1; TRBD1 matches at 9 bases. Trimming at V came to 4 bases and at J to 5 bases, leaving 6 bases not matched to a gene. Germline V gives CDR1 SGHRS, CDR2 YFSETQ. The CDR3 length is 14 residues. This CDR3 reads CASSGDRGRTEAFF. The DNA for the CDR3 is TGCGCCAGCAGCGGCGACAGGGGGAGAACTGAAGCTTTCTTT.